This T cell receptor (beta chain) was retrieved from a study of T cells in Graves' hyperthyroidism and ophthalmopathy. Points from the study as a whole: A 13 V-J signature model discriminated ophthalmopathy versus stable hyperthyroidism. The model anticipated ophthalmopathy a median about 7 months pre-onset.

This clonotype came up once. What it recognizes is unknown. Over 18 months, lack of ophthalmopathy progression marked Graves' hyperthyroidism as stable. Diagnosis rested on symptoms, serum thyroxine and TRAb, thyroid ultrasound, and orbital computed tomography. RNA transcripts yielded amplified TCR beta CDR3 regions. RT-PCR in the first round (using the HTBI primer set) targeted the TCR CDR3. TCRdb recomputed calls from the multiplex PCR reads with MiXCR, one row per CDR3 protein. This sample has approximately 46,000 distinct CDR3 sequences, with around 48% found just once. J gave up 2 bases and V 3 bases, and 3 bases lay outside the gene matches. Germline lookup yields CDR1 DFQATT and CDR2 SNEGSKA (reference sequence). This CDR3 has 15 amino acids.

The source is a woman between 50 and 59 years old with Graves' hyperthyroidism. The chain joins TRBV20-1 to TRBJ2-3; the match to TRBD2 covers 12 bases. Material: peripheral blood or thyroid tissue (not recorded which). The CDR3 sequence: CSASGLAGPTDTQYF. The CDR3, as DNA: TGCAGTGCTAGTGGACTAGCGGGACCCACAGATACGCAGTATTTT.